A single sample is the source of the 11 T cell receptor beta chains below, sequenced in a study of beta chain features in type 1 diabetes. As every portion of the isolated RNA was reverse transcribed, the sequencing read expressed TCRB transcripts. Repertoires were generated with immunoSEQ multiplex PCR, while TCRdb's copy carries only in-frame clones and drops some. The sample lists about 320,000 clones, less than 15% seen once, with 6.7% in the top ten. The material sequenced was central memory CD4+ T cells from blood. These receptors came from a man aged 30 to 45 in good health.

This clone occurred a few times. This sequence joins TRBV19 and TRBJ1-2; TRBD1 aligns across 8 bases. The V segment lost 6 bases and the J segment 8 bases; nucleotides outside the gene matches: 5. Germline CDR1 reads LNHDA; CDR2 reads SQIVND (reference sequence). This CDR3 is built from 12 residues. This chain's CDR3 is CASRTGAWGYTF. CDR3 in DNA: TGTGCCAGTAGGACAGGGGCTTGGGGCTACACCTTC.

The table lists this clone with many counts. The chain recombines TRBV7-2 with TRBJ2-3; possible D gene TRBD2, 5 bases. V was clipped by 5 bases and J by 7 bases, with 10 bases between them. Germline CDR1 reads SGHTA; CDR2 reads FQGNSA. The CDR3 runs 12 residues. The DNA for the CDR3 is TGTGCCAGCAGCCGGACTGGAAATACGCAGTATTTT. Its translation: CASSRTGNTQYF.

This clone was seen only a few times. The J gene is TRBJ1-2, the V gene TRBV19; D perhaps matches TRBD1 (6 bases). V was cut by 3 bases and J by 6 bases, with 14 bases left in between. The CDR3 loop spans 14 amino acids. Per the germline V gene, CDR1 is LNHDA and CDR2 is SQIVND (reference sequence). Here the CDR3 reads CASSISQGGHGYTF. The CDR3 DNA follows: TGTGCCAGTAGTATCTCACAGGGCGGGCATGGCTACACCTTC.

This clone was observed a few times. For the CDR3, the DNA is TGTGCCAGCAGCTTATTTTGGGACAGGGGTTGGGACGAGCAGTACTTC. As protein: CASSLFWDRGWDEQYF. V usage is TRBV11-2 and J usage is TRBJ2-7, with 10 bases fitting TRBD1. V lost 2 bases and J lost 5; bases outside the gene matches: 9. Germline lookup yields CDR1 SGHAT and CDR2 FQNNGV. CDR3 length equals 16 residues. Complete variable domain (other parts from reference TRBV11-2 and TRBJ2-7): EAGVAQSPRYKIIEKRQSVAFWCNPISGHATLYWYQQILGQGPKLLIQFQNNGVVDDSQLPKDRFSAERLKGVDSTLKIQPAKLEDSAVYLCASSLFWDRGWDEQYFGPGTRLTVT.

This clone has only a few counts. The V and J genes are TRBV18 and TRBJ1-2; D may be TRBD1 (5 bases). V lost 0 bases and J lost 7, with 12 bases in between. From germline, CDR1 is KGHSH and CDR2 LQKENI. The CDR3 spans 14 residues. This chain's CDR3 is CASSPPVRDGGYTF. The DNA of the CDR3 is TGTGCCAGCTCACCACCGGTCAGGGACGGTGGCTACACCTTC.

The CDR3, as DNA: TGCGCCAGCAGTGATGGGGCATACGGTTCACCCCTCCACTTT. Translated, it gives CASSDGAYGSPLHF. The genes are TRBV10-2 and TRBJ1-6; a weak D match, TRBD1 (5 bases). The CDR3 loop spans 14 amino acids. V dropped 3 bases and J dropped 9 bases, with 12 bases sitting between them. Germline V gene lookup returns CDR1 WSHSY and CDR2 SAAADI.

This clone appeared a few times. The chain's CDR3 is CASSLSGTLQETQYF. The CDR3 DNA follows: TGCGCCAGCAGCTTGTCCGGGACCCTCCAAGAGACCCAGTACTTC. V and J are TRBV5-1 and TRBJ2-5; D may match TRBD1 or TRBD2 (5 bases each). Trimming took 1 base from V and 1 from J, leaving 11 bases between them. Germline V lookup: CDR1 SGHRS, CDR2 YFSETQ. The CDR3 extends over 15 amino acids.

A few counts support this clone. The CDR3 protein is CASSRGTGNYEQYF. The CDR3, as DNA: TGTGCCAGCAGCCGAGGGACAGGGAACTACGAGCAGTACTTC. The chain recombines TRBV6-6 with TRBJ2-7; 9 bases map to TRBD1. This CDR3 spans 14 amino acids. Germline CDR1 reads MNHNY; CDR2 reads SVGAGI (reference sequence). V gave up 6 bases and J gave up 3 bases; unmatched junction bases: 6.

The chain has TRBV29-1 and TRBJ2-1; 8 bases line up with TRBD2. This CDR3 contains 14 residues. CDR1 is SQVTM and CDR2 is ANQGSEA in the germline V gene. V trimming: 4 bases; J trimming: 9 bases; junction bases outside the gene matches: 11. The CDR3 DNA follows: TGCAGCGTTGGTTTCTTGCGGGAGGATGTTGAGCAGTTCTTC. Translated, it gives CSVGFLREDVEQFF.

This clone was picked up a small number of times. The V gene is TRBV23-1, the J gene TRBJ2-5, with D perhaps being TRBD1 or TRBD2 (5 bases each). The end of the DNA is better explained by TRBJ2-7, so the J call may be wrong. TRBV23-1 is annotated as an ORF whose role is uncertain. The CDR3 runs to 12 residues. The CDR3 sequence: CASGTVPYEQYF. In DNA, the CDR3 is TGCGCCAGCGGGACGGTGCCCTACGAGCAGTACTTC.

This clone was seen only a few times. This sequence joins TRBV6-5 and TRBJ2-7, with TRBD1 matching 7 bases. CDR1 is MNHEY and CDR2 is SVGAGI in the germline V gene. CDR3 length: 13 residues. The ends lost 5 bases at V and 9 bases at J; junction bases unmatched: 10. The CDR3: CASSEGGQAAQYV. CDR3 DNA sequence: TGTGCCAGCAGTGAAGGGGGCCAGGCGGCGCAGTACGTC.